Listed below are T cell receptor beta chains from one sample, sequenced in a study of CD8+ T cells in alopecia areata. Produced via immunoSEQ multiplex PCR; TCRdb's table is partial and in-frame only. The data hold 170,000 or so clones, with approximately 55% observed a single time. The specimen comprised CD8+ T cells sorted from blood, sampled at week 24, from a patient treated with tofacitinib. The receptors here all came from a human donor with alopecia areata. Both conserved end residues are part of each CDR3. The D gene is left open where the match is weak. The size entry is marked missing in some rows and otherwise reads once, few, many or a size class.

J gene | D gene | V gene | clone size | CDR3 DNA | CDR3 protein
TRBJ2-7 | - | TRBV30 | - | TGTGCCTGGAGTGTGAGTAGGGAACAGCAGTACTTC | CAWSVSREQQYF
TRBJ1-2 | - | TRBV9 | - | TGTGCCAGCAGCGTAGCGGGGGGCTACACCTTC | CASSVAGGYTF
TRBJ2-7 | - | TRBV4-1 | - | TGCGCCAGCAGCCAAGGCCGTGGGGACTACGAGCAGTACTTC | CASSQGRGDYEQYF
TRBJ1-3 | TRBD1 | TRBV5-6 | - | TGTGCCAGCAGTTGGACAGGGGCTGGAAACACCATATATTTT | CASSWTGAGNTIYF
TRBJ1-1 | - | TRBV29-1 | - | TGCAGCGTTGATAACGGTGAAGCTTTCTTT | CSVDNGEAFF
TRBJ2-1 | TRBD1 | TRBV6-5 | - | TGTGCCAGCAGTATGGGACAGTCCTACAATGAGCAGTTCTTC | CASSMGQSYNEQFF
TRBJ1-1 | - | TRBV6-6 | - | TGTGCCAGCAGTTATTCAGAAGAACTGATGAACACTGAAGCTTTCTTT | CASSYSEELMNTEAFF
TRBJ2-7 | TRBD2 | TRBV19 | few | TGTGCCAGTAGTATTGGACTAGCGGGGGAGCAGTACTTC | CASSIGLAGEQYF
TRBJ1-2 | - | TRBV7-2 | - | TGTGCCAGCAGCTTCCCGGGGAACTATGGCTACACCTTC | CASSFPGNYGYTF
TRBJ1-1 | - | TRBV7-9 | - | TGTGCCAGCAGGTCAATACAGGGTGACACTGAAGCTTTCTTT | CASRSIQGDTEAFF